The 8 T cell receptor beta chains below come from one sample, sequenced in a study of spatial heterogeneity in lung cancer. MiXCR, applied by TCRdb to the 5' RACE reads, yields one record per CDR3 protein. The sample has 15,000 or so distinct CDR3 sequences; around 21% are singletons. Time point in this sample: sample taken at primary tumor resection. No cell sorting; template was whole RNA from tumor, lung tissue or PBMC. The specimen comprised PBMCs, sampled at surgery. Receptors originate from a female donor with early-stage non-small cell lung cancer.

V is TRBV4-2 and J is TRBJ2-5; TRBD2 is a possible D gene (5 bases). The CDR3 contains 15 residues. Germline CDR1 and CDR2: LGHNA and YNFKEQ. The V gene lost 1 base and the J gene lost 6 bases, with 15 bases spanning the gap. This CDR3 reads CASSQGSGTLQTQYF. The CDR3 region has the DNA TGTGCCAGCAGCCAAGGGTCGGGAACCCTTCAGACCCAGTACTTC.

By sample fraction, this clonotype is medium-sized. The V call is TRBV28, the J call TRBJ2-7; D unclear. V lost 3 bases to trimming and J lost 4 bases, with 7 bases between them. This CDR3 has 12 residues. Germline CDR1 is MDHEN and CDR2 is SYDVKM. CDR3 DNA sequence: TGTGCCAGCAGTTTGCCGGGTTACGAGCAGTACTTC. It encodes CASSLPGYEQYF. Complete variable domain (other parts from reference TRBV28 and TRBJ2-7): DVKVTQSSRYLVKRTGEKVFLECVQDMDHENMFWYRQDPGLGLRLIYFSYDVKMKEKGDIPEGYSVSREKKERFSLILESASTNQTSMYLCASSLPGYEQYFGPGTRLTVT.

J is TRBJ2-3 and V is TRBV14, with 7 bases fitting TRBD1. CDR1 and CDR2 (germline): SGHDN, FVKESK. Germline trimming cut 3 bases from V and 2 bases from J; bases unmatched to any gene: 8. CDR3 length: 16 amino acids. CDR3 region: CASSHQTGLNTDTQYF. The CDR3, as DNA: TGTGCCAGCAGCCACCAGACAGGGCTCAACACAGATACGCAGTATTTT.

This clonotype was counted once. The gene calls are TRBV6-2 or TRBV6-3 and TRBJ2-1; 8 nucleotides align to TRBD2. Per germline, CDR1 MNHEY and CDR2 SVGEGT. With 4 bases clipped from V and 4 bases from J, the junction kept 9 bases outside the gene matches. The CDR3 runs to 16 residues. CDR3 DNA sequence: TGTGCCAGCAGTTTTTCTCTTGGACTAGCATACAATGAGCAGTTCTTC. It yields the protein CASSFSLGLAYNEQFF.

This clonotype has ten or more counts. This chain joins TRBV14 and TRBJ1-1; 8 positions agree with TRBD1. This CDR3 has 15 residues. Losses at the gene ends were 4 bases for V and 4 bases for J; bases not matched to a gene: 8. Germline V gives CDR1 SGHDN, CDR2 FVKESK. The CDR3 here is CASSRTGGAGTEAFF. The CDR3 coding sequence is TGTGCCAGCAGCCGCACAGGGGGGGCCGGCACTGAAGCTTTCTTT. Together with reference TRBV14 and TRBJ1-1, the CDR3 gives the full variable domain: EAGVTQFPSHSVIEKGQTVTLRCDPISGHDNLYWYRRVMGKEIKFLLHFVKESKQDESGMPNNRFLAERTGGTYSTLKVQPAELEDSGVYFCASSRTGGAGTEAFFGQGTRLTVV.

This clonotype was recorded many times. The chain combines TRBV7-2 with TRBJ1-2; D uncertain. Trimming pared 2 bases from V and 1 base from J, leaving 14 bases between. The CDR3 extends over 16 amino acids. From germline, CDR1 is SGHTA and CDR2 FQGNSA. The chain's CDR3 is CASSLTLRTYNYGYTF. CDR3 in DNA: TGTGCCAGCAGCTTAACCCTCCGAACTTATAACTATGGCTACACCTTC.

The gene calls are TRBV5-6 and TRBJ2-5; D unclear. Germline loops: CDR1 SGHDT, CDR2 YYEEEE. The V end lost 4 bases, the J end lost 1 base, and 11 bases lay between the germline ends. CDR3 size: 14 residues. CDR3 protein: CASSPLGVQETQYF. CDR3 DNA sequence: TGTGCCAGCAGCCCCCTCGGAGTCCAAGAGACCCAGTACTTC.

In its sample, this clonotype ranks as medium-sized. V gene TRBV5-1 combines with J gene TRBJ2-7, with D perhaps being TRBD1 or TRBD2 (5 bases each). V shed 4 bases and J shed 6 bases, with 17 bases lying between them. The CDR3 has 14 residues. The V gene's germline CDR1 is SGHRS and CDR2 YFSETQ. CDR3 sequence reads: CASSPRGGPGEQYF. As DNA, the CDR3 is TGCGCCAGCAGCCCCCGGGGCGGACCCGGCGAGCAGTACTTC.